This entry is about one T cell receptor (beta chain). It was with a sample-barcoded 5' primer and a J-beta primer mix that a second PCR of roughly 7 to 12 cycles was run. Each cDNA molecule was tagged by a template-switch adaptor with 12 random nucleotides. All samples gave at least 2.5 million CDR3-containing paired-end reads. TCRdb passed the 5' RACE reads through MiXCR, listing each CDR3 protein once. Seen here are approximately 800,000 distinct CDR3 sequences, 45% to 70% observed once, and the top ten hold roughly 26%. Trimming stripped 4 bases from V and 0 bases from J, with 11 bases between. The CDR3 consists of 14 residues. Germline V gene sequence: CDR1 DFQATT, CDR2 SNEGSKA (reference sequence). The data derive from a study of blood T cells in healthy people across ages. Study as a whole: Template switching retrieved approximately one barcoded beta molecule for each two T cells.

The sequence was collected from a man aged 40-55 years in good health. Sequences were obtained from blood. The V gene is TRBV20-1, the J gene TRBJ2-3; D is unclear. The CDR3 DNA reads TGCAGTGCTATCAAGGAAGCTAGCACAGATACGCAGTATTTT. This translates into CSAIKEASTDTQYF.